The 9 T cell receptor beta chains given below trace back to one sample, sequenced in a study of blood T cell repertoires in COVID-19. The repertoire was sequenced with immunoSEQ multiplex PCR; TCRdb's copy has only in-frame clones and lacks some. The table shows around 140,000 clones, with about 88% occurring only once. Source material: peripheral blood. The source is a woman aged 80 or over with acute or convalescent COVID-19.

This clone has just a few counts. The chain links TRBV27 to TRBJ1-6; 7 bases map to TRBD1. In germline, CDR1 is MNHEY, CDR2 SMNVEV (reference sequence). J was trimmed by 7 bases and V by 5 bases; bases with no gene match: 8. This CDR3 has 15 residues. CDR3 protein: CASSPRQGENSPLHF. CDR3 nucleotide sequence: TGTGCCAGCAGTCCGCGACAGGGAGAGAATTCACCCCTCCACTTT.

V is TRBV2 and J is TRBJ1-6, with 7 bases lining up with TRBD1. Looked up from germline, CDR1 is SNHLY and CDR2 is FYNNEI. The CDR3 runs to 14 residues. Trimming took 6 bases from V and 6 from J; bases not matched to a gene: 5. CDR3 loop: CASRLGTANSPLHF. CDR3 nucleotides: TGTGCCAGCAGGCTAGGGACAGCTAATTCACCCCTCCACTTT.

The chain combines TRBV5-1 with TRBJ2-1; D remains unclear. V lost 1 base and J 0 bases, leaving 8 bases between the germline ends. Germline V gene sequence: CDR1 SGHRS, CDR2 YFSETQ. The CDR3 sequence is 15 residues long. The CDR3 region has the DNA TGCGCCAGCAGCTTGACTCGAGGCTCCTACAATGAGCAGTTCTTC. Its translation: CASSLTRGSYNEQFF.

The CDR3 sequence is CASRPPGSGANVLTF. The CDR3 DNA is TGTGCCAGCAGACCCCCGGGCTCTGGGGCCAACGTCCTGACTTTC. The chain combines TRBV6-5 with TRBJ2-6; D remains ambiguous. Trimming removed 6 bases from V and 0 bases from J, with 9 bases in between. Per germline, CDR1 MNHEY and CDR2 SVGAGI. The CDR3 length is 15 residues.

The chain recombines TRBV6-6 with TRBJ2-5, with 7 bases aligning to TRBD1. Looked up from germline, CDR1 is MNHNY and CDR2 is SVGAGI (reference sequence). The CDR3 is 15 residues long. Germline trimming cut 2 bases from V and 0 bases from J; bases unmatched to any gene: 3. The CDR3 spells CASSYGRGYQETQYF. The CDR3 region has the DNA TGTGCCAGCAGTTACGGCAGGGGGTACCAAGAGACCCAGTACTTC.

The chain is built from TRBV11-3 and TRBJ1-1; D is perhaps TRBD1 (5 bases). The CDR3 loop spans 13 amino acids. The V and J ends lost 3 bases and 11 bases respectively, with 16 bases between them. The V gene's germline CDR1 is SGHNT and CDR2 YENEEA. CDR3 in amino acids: CASSFRYGTAAFF. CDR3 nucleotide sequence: TGTGCCAGCAGCTTTCGGTATGGGACTGCGGCTTTCTTT.

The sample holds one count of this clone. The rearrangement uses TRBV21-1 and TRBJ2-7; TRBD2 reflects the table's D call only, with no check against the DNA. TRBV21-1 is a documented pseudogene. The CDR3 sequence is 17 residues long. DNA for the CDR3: TGTGCCAGCAGCACTAGGACTAGCGGGGACGATACTTACGAGCAGTACTTC. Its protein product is CASSTRTSGDDTYEQYF.

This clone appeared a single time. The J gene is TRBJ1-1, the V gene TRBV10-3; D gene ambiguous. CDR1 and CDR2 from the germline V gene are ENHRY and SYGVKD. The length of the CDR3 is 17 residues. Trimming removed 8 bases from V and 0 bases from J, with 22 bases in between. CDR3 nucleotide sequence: TGTGCCATCCTCCGGCTCGGCAGCTCAGCGATGAACACTGAAGCTTTCTTT. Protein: CAILRLGSSAMNTEAFF.

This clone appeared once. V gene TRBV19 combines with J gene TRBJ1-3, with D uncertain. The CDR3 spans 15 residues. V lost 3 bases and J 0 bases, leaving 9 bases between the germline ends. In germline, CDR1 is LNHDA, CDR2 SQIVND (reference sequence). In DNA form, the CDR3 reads TGTGCCAGTAGTATTCAAGCCCCCTCTGGAAACACCATATATTTT. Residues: CASSIQAPSGNTIYF.